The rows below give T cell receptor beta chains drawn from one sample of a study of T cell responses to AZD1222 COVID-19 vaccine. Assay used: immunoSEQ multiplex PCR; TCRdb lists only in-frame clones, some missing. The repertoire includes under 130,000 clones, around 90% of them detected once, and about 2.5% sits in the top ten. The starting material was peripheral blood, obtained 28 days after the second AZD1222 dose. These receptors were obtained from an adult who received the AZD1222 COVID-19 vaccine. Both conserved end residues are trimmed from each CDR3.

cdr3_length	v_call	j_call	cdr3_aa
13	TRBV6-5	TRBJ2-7	ASSILAGGANEQY
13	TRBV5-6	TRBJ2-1	ASSLGAGGPLEQF
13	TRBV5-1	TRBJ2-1	ASSLTSQTYNEQF
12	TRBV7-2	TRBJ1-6	ASSFRPSGSPLH
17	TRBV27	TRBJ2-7	ASSLGVPGLSGSSHEQY
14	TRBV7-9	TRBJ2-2	ASSLVGGPGTGELF
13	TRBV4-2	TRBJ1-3	ASSQDSGTGNTIY
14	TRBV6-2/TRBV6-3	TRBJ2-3	ASSDTSDSHTDTQY
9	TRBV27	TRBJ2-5	AREGKETQY
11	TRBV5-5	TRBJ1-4	ASTLLDNEKLF
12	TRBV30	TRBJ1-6	AWSGTGGNSPLH
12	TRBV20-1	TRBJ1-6	SASFGLGSSPLH
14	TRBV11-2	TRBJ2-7	ASSLEGSIATYEQY
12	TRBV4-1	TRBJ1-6	ASSQVRENSPLH
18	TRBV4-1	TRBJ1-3	ASSLLMISTGTGSGNTIY
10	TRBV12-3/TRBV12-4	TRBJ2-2	ASSLATGELF
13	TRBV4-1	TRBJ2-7	ASSQRQATSYEQY
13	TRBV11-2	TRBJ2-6	ASSLSYSGANVLT
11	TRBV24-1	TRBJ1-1	ATSAHDRHEAF
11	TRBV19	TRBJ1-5	ASEGRAGQPQH
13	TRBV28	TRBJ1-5	ASSLGTGINQPQH
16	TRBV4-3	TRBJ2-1	ASSRGAGQGRSYNEQF
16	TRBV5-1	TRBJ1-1	ASSLNPISTGANTEAF
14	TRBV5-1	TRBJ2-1	ASSLVGQGSYNEQF
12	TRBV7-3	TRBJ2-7	ASSPGTGGHRQY
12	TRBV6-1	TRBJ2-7	ASNLAGEMYEQY
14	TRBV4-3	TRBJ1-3	ASSQDRAETGNTIY
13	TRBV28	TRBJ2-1	ASSLIAGGYNEQF
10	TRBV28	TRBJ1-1	ASRGAPTEAF
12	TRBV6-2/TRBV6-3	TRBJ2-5	ASSRGQGQETQY
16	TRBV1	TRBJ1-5	TSSQVGLTESTWQPQH
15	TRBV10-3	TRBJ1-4	AISEGGRAGSNEKLF
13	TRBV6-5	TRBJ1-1	ASSYGIDMNTEAF
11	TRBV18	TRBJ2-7	ASSPGEAGEQY
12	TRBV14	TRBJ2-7	ASSQGLQYYEQY
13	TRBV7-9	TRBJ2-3	ASSFSSGRSDTQY
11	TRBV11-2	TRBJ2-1	ASSPGTDSEQF
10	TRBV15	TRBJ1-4	ATSSREEKLF